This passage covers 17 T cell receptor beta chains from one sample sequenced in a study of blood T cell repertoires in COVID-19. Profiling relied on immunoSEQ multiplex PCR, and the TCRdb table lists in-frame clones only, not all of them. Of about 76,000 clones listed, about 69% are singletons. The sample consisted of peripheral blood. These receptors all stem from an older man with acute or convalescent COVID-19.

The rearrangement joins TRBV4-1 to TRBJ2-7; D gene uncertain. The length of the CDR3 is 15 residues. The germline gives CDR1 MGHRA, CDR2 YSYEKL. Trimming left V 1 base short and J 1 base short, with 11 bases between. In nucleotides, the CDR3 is TGCGCCAGCAGCCAAGTCTACAGCTATTCCTACGAGCAGTACTTC. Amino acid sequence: CASSQVYSYSYEQYF.

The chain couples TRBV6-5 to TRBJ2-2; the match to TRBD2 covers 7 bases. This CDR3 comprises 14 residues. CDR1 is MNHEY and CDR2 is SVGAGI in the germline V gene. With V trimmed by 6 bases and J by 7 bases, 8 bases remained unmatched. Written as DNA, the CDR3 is TGTGCCAGCAGCCGGACTAGGGATTTCGGGGAGCTGTTTTTT. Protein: CASSRTRDFGELFF.

Written as DNA, the CDR3 is TGTGCCAGCTCACCCCCCTTTGGTCCTGGCGGTGGCACTGAAGCTTTCTTT. Its protein product is CASSPPFGPGGGTEAFF. V usage is TRBV18 and J usage is TRBJ1-1; D remains unclear. V lost 3 bases to trimming and J lost 4 bases, with 21 bases between them. The CDR3 covers 17 residues. Germline V CDR1 and CDR2: KGHSH, LQKENI. Full variable domain (missing parts from reference TRBV18 and TRBJ1-1): NAGVMQNPRHLVRRRGQEARLRCSPMKGHSHVYWYRQLPEEGLKFMVYLQKENIIDESGMPKERFSAEFPKEGPSILRIQQVVRGDSAAYFCASSPPFGPGGGTEAFFGQGTRLTVV.

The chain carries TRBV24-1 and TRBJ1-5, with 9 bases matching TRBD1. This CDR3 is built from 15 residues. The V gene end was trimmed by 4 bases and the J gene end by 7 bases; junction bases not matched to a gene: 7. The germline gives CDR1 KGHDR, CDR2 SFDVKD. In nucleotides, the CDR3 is TGTGCCACCAGTGACCCCACAGGGGGCGAACAGCCCCAGCATTTT. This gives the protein CATSDPTGGEQPQHF.

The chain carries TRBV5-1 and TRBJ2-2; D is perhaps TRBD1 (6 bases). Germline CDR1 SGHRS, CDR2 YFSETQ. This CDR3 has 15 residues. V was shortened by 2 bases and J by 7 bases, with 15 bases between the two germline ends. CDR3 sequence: CASSFRTVSGGELFF. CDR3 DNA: TGCGCCAGCAGCTTCAGGACAGTCAGCGGCGGGGAGCTGTTTTTT.

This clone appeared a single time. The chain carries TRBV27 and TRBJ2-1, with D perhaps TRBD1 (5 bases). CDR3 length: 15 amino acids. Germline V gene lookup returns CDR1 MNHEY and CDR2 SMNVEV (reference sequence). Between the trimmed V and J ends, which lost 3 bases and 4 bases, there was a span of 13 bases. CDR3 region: CASSLLPPGYNEQFF. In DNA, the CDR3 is TGTGCCAGCAGTTTGCTACCCCCAGGGTACAATGAGCAGTTCTTC.

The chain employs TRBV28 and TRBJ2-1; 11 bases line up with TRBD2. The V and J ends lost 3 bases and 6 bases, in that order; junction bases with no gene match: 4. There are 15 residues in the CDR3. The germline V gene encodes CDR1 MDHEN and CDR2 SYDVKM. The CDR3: CASSFRLAGINEQFF. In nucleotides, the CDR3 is TGTGCCAGCAGTTTTAGACTAGCGGGAATCAATGAGCAGTTCTTC.

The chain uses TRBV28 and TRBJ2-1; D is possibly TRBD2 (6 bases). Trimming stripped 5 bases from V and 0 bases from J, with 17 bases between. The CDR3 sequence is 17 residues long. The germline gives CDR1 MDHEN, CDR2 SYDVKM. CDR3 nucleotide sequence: TGTGCCAGCAGTCGATCGGGTAGCGGATACTCCTACAATGAGCAGTTCTTC. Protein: CASSRSGSGYSYNEQFF.

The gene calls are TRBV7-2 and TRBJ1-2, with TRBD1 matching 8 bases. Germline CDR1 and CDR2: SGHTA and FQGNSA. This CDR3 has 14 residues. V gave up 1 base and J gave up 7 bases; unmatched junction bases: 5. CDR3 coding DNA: TGTGCCAGCAGCTTAGACAGGGGGAGAGGTGGCTACACCTTC. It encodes CASSLDRGRGGYTF.

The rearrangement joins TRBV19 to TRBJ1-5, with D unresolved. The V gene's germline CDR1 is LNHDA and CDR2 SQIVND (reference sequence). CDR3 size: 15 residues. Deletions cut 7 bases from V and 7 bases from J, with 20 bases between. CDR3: CASKISYGSGQPQHF. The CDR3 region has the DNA TGTGCCAGTAAAATATCCTATGGCAGCGGGCAGCCCCAGCATTTT.

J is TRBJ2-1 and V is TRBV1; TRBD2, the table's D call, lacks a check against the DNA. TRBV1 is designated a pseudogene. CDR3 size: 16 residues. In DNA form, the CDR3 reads TGCACCAGCAGCCAAGTAATCAGCGACCCCTACAATGAGCAGTTCTTC. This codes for CTSSQVISDPYNEQFF.

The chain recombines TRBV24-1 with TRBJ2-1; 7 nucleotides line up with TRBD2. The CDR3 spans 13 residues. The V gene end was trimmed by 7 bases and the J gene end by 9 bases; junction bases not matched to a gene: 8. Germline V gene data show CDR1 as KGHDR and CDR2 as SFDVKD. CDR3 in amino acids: CATSATAGSEQFF. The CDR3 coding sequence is TGTGCCACCAGCGCTACAGCGGGAAGTGAGCAGTTCTTC.

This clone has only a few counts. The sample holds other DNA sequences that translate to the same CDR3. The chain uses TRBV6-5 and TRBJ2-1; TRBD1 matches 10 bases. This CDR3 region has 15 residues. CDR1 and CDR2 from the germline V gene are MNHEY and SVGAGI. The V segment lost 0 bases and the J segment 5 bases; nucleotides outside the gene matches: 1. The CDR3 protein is CASSYSGQGNNEQFF. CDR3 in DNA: TGTGCCAGCAGTTACTCGGGACAGGGGAACAATGAGCAGTTCTTC.

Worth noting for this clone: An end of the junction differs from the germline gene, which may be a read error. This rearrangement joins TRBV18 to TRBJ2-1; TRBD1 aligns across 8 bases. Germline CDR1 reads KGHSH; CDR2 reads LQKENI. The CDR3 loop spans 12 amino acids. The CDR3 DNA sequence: TGTGCCAGCTCACCTCCGGACAGGGCACTTCTCTTC. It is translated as CASSPPDRALLF.

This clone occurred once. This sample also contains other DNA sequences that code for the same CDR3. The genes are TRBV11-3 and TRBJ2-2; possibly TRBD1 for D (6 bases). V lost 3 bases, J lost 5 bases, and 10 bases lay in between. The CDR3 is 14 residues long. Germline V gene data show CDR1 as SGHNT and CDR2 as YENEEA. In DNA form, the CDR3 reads TGTGCCAGCAGCTTGGACAGTTTGACCGGGGAGCTGTTTTTT. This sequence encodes CASSLDSLTGELFF.

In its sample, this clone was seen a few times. The CDR3 here is CASTSDRGRSYEQYF. The CDR3 DNA reads as TGCGCCAGCACCTCGGACAGGGGGAGATCCTACGAGCAGTACTTC. This sequence joins TRBV10-2 and TRBJ2-7; 10 bases are shared with TRBD1. CDR3 size: 15 residues. Germline CDR1 and CDR2: WSHSY and SAAADI. The J segment lost 1 base and the V segment lost 7 bases, leaving 7 bases of the junction unmatched.

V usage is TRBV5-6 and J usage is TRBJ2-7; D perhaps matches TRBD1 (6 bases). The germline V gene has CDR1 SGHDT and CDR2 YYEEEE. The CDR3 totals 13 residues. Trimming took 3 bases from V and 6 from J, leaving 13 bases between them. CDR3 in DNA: TGTGCCAGCAGCTCCATAGGGGGTGGCGAGCAGTACTTC. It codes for CASSSIGGGEQYF.